A single sample is the source of the 13 T cell receptor beta chains below, sequenced in a study of blood T cell repertoires in COVID-19. This table comes from immunoSEQ multiplex PCR, and its TCRdb copy is limited to in-frame clones, with some not included. This table has about 160,000 clones, around 90% appearing once. The sample taken for sequencing was peripheral blood. These receptors all come from a woman in her sixties who had recovered from COVID-19.

J is TRBJ1-5 and V is TRBV6-1; TRBD1 might be the D (5 bases). Between the trimmed V and J ends, which lost 0 bases and 11 bases, there was a span of 11 bases. Per germline, CDR1 MNHNS and CDR2 SASEGT. CDR3 size: 13 residues. The CDR3 protein is CASSEALRGAQHF. CDR3 DNA sequence: TGTGCCAGCAGTGAAGCGCTTCGGGGGGCCCAGCATTTT.

This clone was observed once. V and J are TRBV29-1 and TRBJ1-1, with a possible D match to TRBD1 (6 bases). Germline CDR1 reads SQVTM; CDR2 reads ANQGSEA. V lost 5 bases, J lost 0 bases, and 13 bases lay in between. The length of the CDR3 is 14 residues. The CDR3 sequence: CSVHPGQMNTEAFF. CDR3 DNA sequence: TGCAGCGTTCACCCGGGACAAATGAACACTGAAGCTTTCTTT.

This clone was counted a few times. V usage is TRBV6-5 and J usage is TRBJ1-2, with D possibly TRBD1 on 6 matching bases. The CDR3 is 14 amino acids. Germline V gene data show CDR1 as MNHEY and CDR2 as SVGAGI. V dropped 4 bases and J dropped 3 bases, with 12 bases sitting between them. CDR3 in amino acids: CASSFRQGHYGYTF. In DNA form, the CDR3 reads TGTGCCAGCAGTTTCCGCCAGGGGCACTATGGCTACACCTTC.

The chain recombines TRBV19 with TRBJ2-5; 9 positions agree with TRBD2. The CDR3 contains 13 residues. The germline gives CDR1 LNHDA, CDR2 SQIVND (reference sequence). The trim removed 7 bases at V and 2 bases at J, leaving 2 bases unmatched. In nucleotides, the CDR3 is TGTGCCAGTACCCTAGCGGGGCAAGAGACCCAGTACTTC. It translates to CASTLAGQETQYF.

Remarks on this clone: At one end the junction does not follow the germline gene, possibly because of a read error. In DNA form, the CDR3 reads TGTGCTAGCAGCTTGGGGTTGAGCCCGGGGGAGACCCAGTACTTC. Residues: CASSLGLSPGETQYF. The gene calls are TRBV7-7 and TRBJ2-5; a possible D gene is TRBD2 (5 bases). Germline CDR1 reads SSHAT; CDR2 reads FNYEAQ (reference sequence). The CDR3 has 15 residues.

The rearrangement joins TRBV3-1 (or the pseudogene TRBV3-2) to TRBJ1-5; D gene unclear. From germline, CDR1 is LGHDT and CDR2 YNNKEL (reference sequence). V lost 0 bases and J 9 bases, leaving 9 bases between the germline ends. The CDR3 spans 13 residues. The CDR3 sequence is CASSQDLVSPQHF. The CDR3 DNA follows: TGTGCCAGCAGCCAAGATCTCGTCTCGCCCCAGCATTTT.

The chain has TRBV10-3 and TRBJ1-1; 8 bases fit TRBD1. The germline V gene encodes CDR1 ENHRY and CDR2 SYGVKD. There are 15 residues in the CDR3. J was trimmed by 4 bases and V by 3 bases; bases with no gene match: 7. The CDR3 here is CAISDTRTGTTEAFF. CDR3 coding DNA: TGTGCCATCAGTGATACCCGGACAGGGACCACTGAAGCTTTCTTT.

This chain links TRBV6-5 with TRBJ2-3; 8 nucleotides line up with TRBD2. CDR1 MNHEY and CDR2 SVGAGI come from the germline V gene. V shed 2 bases and J 3 bases; nucleotides not matched to a gene: 1. The CDR3 sequence is 14 residues long. This chain's CDR3 is CASSYRGGTDTQYF. The CDR3, as DNA: TGTGCCAGCAGTTACCGGGGGGGGACAGATACGCAGTATTTT.

In its sample, this clone was seen once. The chain has TRBV9 and TRBJ1-3; tentative D call: TRBD1 (5 bases). The germline V and J ends were trimmed by 4 bases and 4 bases, with 12 bases remaining between them. The CDR3 spans 14 residues. In germline, CDR1 is SGDLS, CDR2 YYNGEE. The CDR3 region has the DNA TGTGCCAGCAGCAGGGGATCGCCCGGAAACACCATATATTTT. Translation gives CASSRGSPGNTIYF.

This clone was seen more than once but under ten times. J is TRBJ1-6 and V is TRBV9; the match to TRBD1 covers 7 bases. CDR3 length: 16 amino acids. Looked up from germline, CDR1 is SGDLS and CDR2 is YYNGEE. V gave up 0 bases and J gave up 5 bases; unmatched junction bases: 5. The CDR3 sequence is CASSVGVRGDNSPLHF. CDR3 coding DNA: TGTGCCAGCAGCGTAGGGGTCAGGGGGGATAATTCACCCCTCCACTTT.

Only one count was recorded for this clone. The V and J genes are TRBV4-1 and TRBJ2-3, with D perhaps matching TRBD2 (6 bases). V was trimmed by 1 base and J by 0 bases, leaving 11 bases between them. This CDR3 is 16 amino acids long. CDR1 MGHRA and CDR2 YSYEKL come from the germline V gene. The CDR3 DNA sequence: TGCGCCAGCAGCCAAGTCGGACTACGTAGCACAGATACGCAGTATTTT. This codes for CASSQVGLRSTDTQYF.

The gene calls are TRBV4-1 and TRBJ1-6; D not certain. The CDR3 consists of 15 residues. CDR1 is MGHRA and CDR2 is YSYEKL in the germline V gene. Trimming pared 0 bases from V and 9 bases from J, leaving 12 bases between. CDR3 nucleotides: TGCGCCAGCAGCCAAGAGGGCGGGATACGTTCACCCCTCCACTTT. Translation gives CASSQEGGIRSPLHF.

J is TRBJ1-2 and V is TRBV3-1 (or the pseudogene TRBV3-2), with a possible D match to TRBD1 (5 bases). The CDR3 covers 16 residues. In germline, CDR1 is LGHDT, CDR2 YNNKEL (reference sequence). V lost 1 base to trimming and J lost 6 bases, with 18 bases between them. The CDR3 DNA is TGTGCCAGCAGCCAAGGTCCCCGGACACAATGGGATGGCTACACCTTC. This encodes CASSQGPRTQWDGYTF.